The entry below gives a single T cell receptor (beta chain) sequence along with its context. The data belong to a study of cytomegalovirus exposure and HLA in healthy donors. Germline V gene data show CDR1 as MDHEN and CDR2 as SYDVKM. The CDR3 is 16 amino acids. The V end was cut by 1 base, the J end by 5 bases, with 14 bases between. Amplification used 60 Vbeta primers and 13 Jbeta primers. Assay: immunoSEQ multiplex PCR; the TCRdb copy retains only in-frame clones and omits some. The sample lists some 90,000 clones, more than 60% seen once, with 2.7% in the top ten. This chain connects TRBV28 to TRBJ2-2; a possible D gene is TRBD1 (6 bases). Sequenced sample: PBMCs. This TCR came from a man between 25 and 39 years old in good health and CMV-seronegative. This CDR3 reads CASSLSSTGRTGELFF. The CDR3 DNA reads TGTGCCAGCAGTTTATCGTCGACAGGTCGTACCGGGGAGCTGTTTTTT.